This TCR beta chain originates from a study of PD-1 blockade in classical Hodgkin lymphoma. Study-level background: The nivolumab dose that patients received was 3 mg/kg, given intravenously every 2 weeks. Study results and limitations: Prior to therapy, complete responders displayed diversity much like that of newly diagnosed patients. Nivolumab initiated under 1 year post-ASCT led to patient exclusion. What drove the repertoire differences, possibly disease activity or prior therapy, has not been defined.

A remark on this clone: Its antigen remains unknown.

Every one of the patients relapsed after autologous stem cell transplantation (brentuximab vedotin exposure was variable). Only in-frame clones appear in the TCRdb table, and some are missing; sequencing was by immunoSEQ multiplex PCR. The repertoire has over 60,000 clones, about 70% of them found once; the top ten carry 9% to 10%. The receptor was isolated from a human donor with classical Hodgkin lymphoma. Sequencing was performed on peripheral blood mononuclear cells (PBMCs), taken before the second cycle of nivolumab.

CDR3 coding DNA: TGTGCCAGCAGCTTAGCGCGGGTGGGAGCAGAAAAACTGTTTTTT. Protein sequence: CASSLARVGAEKLFF. The rearrangement uses TRBV7-2 and TRBJ1-4; D remains unclear. Germline lookup yields CDR1 SGHTA and CDR2 FQGNSA. This CDR3 spans 15 amino acids. The germline V and J ends were trimmed by 0 bases and 8 bases, with 13 bases remaining between them.